The entry that follows covers one TCR beta chain sequence. The sample is drawn from a study of Ad26.COV2.S vaccination and SARS-CoV-2 variants. The treatment is: approximately 18 received Ad26.COV2.S at low or high dose, single or two shots; roughly five received placebo; per-sample allocation not given. Day 63 following the first vaccine or placebo injection was when the samples were taken. Participants' vaccine, an Ad26 vector, delivered Wuhan-strain SARS-CoV-2 spike. TCRdb's table, derived via immunoSEQ multiplex PCR, lists solely in-frame clones and lacks some. The sample consists of 300,000 to 350,000 clones, 70% to 90% of them appearing once. CDR1 SGHAT and CDR2 FQNNGV come from the germline V gene. CDR3 size: 16 residues. Trimming removed 6 bases from V and 2 bases from J; junction bases left unmatched: 10.

The V and J genes are TRBV11-2 and TRBJ2-1, with 7 positions matching TRBD1. Specimen: peripheral blood, collected in a trial of Ad26.COV2.S vaccine versus placebo. The source is a person aged 18-65 years who received the Ad26.COV2.S COVID-19 vaccine or a placebo. The CDR3 spells CASSGPGTATYNEQFF. In nucleotides, the CDR3 is TGTGCCAGCAGTGGGCCGGGGACAGCTACCTACAATGAGCAGTTCTTC.